This passage covers 19 T cell receptor beta chains from one sample sequenced in a study of blood T cell repertoires in COVID-19. The method was immunoSEQ multiplex PCR; TCRdb's version includes in-frame clones alone and lacks a portion of them. The table includes roughly 150,000 clones, about nine tenths detected once. The sequenced sample consisted of peripheral blood. The receptors here all came from a woman in her 70s with acute or convalescent COVID-19.

The chain has TRBV9 and TRBJ1-3; TRBD1 aligns across 8 bases. The CDR3 consists of 14 residues. V was pared by 0 bases and J by 8 bases, with 4 bases of the junction left unmatched. Germline CDR1 is SGDLS and CDR2 is YYNGEE. CDR3 coding DNA: TGTGCCAGCAGCGTAGGTCAGGGGGCATACACCATATATTTT. This gives the protein CASSVGQGAYTIYF.

V gene TRBV12-3 or TRBV12-4 combines with J gene TRBJ1-1; D gene unclear. The V and J ends lost 7 bases and 4 bases respectively, with 13 bases between them. CDR3 length: 13 residues. The CDR3 region is CASNWTPATEAFF. The CDR3 nucleotides are TGTGCCAGCAACTGGACTCCCGCCACTGAAGCTTTCTTT.

CDR3 amino acids: CASSFQNRAGTGTEAFF. CDR3 coding DNA: TGCGCCAGCAGCTTCCAAAACAGGGCCGGGACCGGGACTGAAGCTTTCTTT. The chain joins TRBV5-1 to TRBJ1-1; D possibly corresponds to TRBD1 (6 bases). Germline V lookup: CDR1 SGHRS, CDR2 YFSETQ. The CDR3 has 17 amino acids. V dropped 2 bases and J dropped 5 bases, with 22 bases sitting between them.

V usage is TRBV5-5 and J usage is TRBJ2-1; 7 bases map to TRBD1. Trimming took 4 bases from V and 1 from J; bases not matched to a gene: 5. Germline CDR1 reads SGHKS; CDR2 reads YYEKEE (reference sequence). There are 15 residues in the CDR3. The CDR3 sequence is CASSIRDSSYNEQFF. The CDR3 DNA reads as TGTGCCAGCAGCATACGGGACAGTTCCTACAATGAGCAGTTCTTC. The variable domain in full, with the rest retrieved from reference TRBV5-5 and TRBJ2-1, is DAGVTQSPTHLIKTRGQQVTLRCSPISGHKSVSWYQQVLGQGPQFIFQYYEKEERGRGNFPDRFSARQFPNYSSELNVNALLLGDSALYLCASSIRDSSYNEQFFGPGTRLTVL.

This clone was recorded a few times. The V call is TRBV5-4, the J call TRBJ1-2, with 7 nucleotides matching TRBD1. Germline V gives CDR1 SGHNT, CDR2 YYREEE (reference sequence). The CDR3 extends over 15 amino acids. J gave up 6 bases and V 4 bases, and 12 bases lay outside the gene matches. The CDR3 here is CASSARQGNVHGYTF. The CDR3 DNA reads TGTGCCAGCAGCGCTCGACAGGGAAACGTCCATGGCTACACCTTC.

The gene calls are TRBV6-2 or TRBV6-3 and TRBJ1-2, with TRBD1 identical over 7 bases. Germline loops: CDR1 MNHEY, CDR2 SVGEGT. There are 14 residues in the CDR3. Germline trimming cut 6 bases from V and 5 bases from J; bases unmatched to any gene: 9. The CDR3 here is CASSPRDSDYGYTF. The CDR3 DNA reads as TGTGCCAGCAGCCCCCGGGACAGTGATTATGGCTACACCTTC.

For the CDR3, the DNA is TGTGCCAGCAGCGCTCCTTCCGGGACAGGGACTGAAAAACTGTTTTTT. Residues: CASSAPSGTGTEKLFF. The chain employs TRBV7-9 and TRBJ1-4; 9 positions match TRBD1. CDR1 and CDR2 (germline): SEHNR, FQNEAQ (reference sequence). The CDR3 runs 16 residues. Trimming cost V 5 bases and J 7 bases; bases outside gene matches: 11.

This clone was seen once. Different DNA sequences within this sample yield the same CDR3. The chain combines TRBV7-2 with TRBJ2-5, with no clear D. The CDR3 runs to 13 residues. The germline CDR1 and CDR2 sequences are SGHTA and FQGNSA. Trimming took 1 base from V and 5 from J, leaving 8 bases between them. This CDR3 is CASSLGALETQYF. CDR3 in DNA: TGTGCCAGCAGCTTAGGGGCTTTGGAGACCCAGTACTTC. The entire variable domain, with the rest obtained from reference TRBV7-2 and TRBJ2-5, is as follows: GAGVSQSPSNKVTEKGKDVELRCDPISGHTALYWYRQSLGQGLEFLIYFQGNSAPDKSGLPSDRFSAERTGGSVSTLTIQRTQQEDSAVYLCASSLGALETQYFGPGTRLLVL.

As regards this clone: In the same sample, other DNA sequences code for this CDR3. The CDR3 here is CASSVAGGLRETQYF. Written as DNA, the CDR3 is TGTGCCAGCAGCGTTGCGGGAGGGTTACGAGAGACCCAGTACTTC. This rearrangement joins TRBV9 to TRBJ2-5; TRBD2 aligns across 9 bases. Germline loops: CDR1 SGDLS, CDR2 YYNGEE. Trimming at V came to 2 bases and at J to 4 bases, leaving 6 bases not matched to a gene. This CDR3 spans 15 amino acids.

The chain recombines TRBV6-5 with TRBJ2-2; D remains ambiguous. Per the germline V gene, CDR1 is MNHEY and CDR2 is SVGAGI. This CDR3 comprises 14 residues. Trimming removed 0 bases from V and 1 base from J, with 3 bases in between. The CDR3: CASSYSQNTGELFF. In DNA form, the CDR3 reads TGTGCCAGCAGTTACTCTCAGAACACCGGGGAGCTGTTTTTT.

This clone was detected only a few times. The chain has TRBV7-6 and TRBJ1-1, with 11 nucleotides matching TRBD1. V was clipped by 0 bases and J by 1 base; unmatched bases: 7. CDR1 is SGHVS and CDR2 is FNYEAQ in the germline V gene. This CDR3 comprises 18 residues. The chain's CDR3 is CASSLAQGGTGGNTEAFF. The CDR3 DNA reads as TGTGCCAGCAGCTTAGCGCAGGGCGGGACAGGGGGGAACACTGAAGCTTTCTTT.

The chain uses TRBV7-2 and TRBJ2-6; TRBD1 aligns across 8 bases. The CDR3 covers 16 residues. After removal of 2 bases from V and 2 bases from J, the junction contained 2 bases not matched to a gene. Germline V lookup: CDR1 SGHTA, CDR2 FQGNSA. This CDR3 is CASSLQGAAGANVLTF. CDR3 bases: TGTGCCAGCAGCTTACAGGGGGCCGCTGGGGCCAACGTCCTGACTTTC.

This clone was detected once. The chain combines TRBV7-2 with TRBJ2-5; 7 bases map to TRBD2. The germline CDR1 and CDR2 sequences are SGHTA and FQGNSA. V shed 5 bases, J shed 4 bases, and the junction held 10 bases outside the gene matches. The CDR3 consists of 15 residues. The CDR3 loop reads CASSPWARERETQYF. CDR3 in DNA: TGTGCCAGCAGCCCCTGGGCGCGGGAGCGAGAGACCCAGTACTTC.

The V gene is TRBV10-3, the J gene TRBJ2-7; 7 bases match TRBD2. Looked up from germline, CDR1 is ENHRY and CDR2 is SYGVKD. V dropped 11 bases and J dropped 0; count of bases not matched to a gene: 10. The CDR3 contains 14 residues. The CDR3 region is CAVSSGKSSYEQYF. CDR3 in DNA: TGTGCCGTCTCTAGCGGAAAGAGCTCCTACGAGCAGTACTTC.

The V and J genes are TRBV7-2 and TRBJ2-2, with 7 bases lining up with TRBD1. J gave up 2 bases and V 3 bases, and 3 bases lay outside the gene matches. CDR1 and CDR2 (germline): SGHTA, FQGNSA. The CDR3 extends over 15 amino acids. CDR3 protein: CASSFQGVNTGELFF. CDR3 DNA: TGTGCCAGCAGCTTCCAGGGGGTCAACACCGGGGAGCTGTTTTTT.

The chain links TRBV30 to TRBJ2-7, with a tentative D call TRBD2 (6 bases). V was trimmed by 3 bases and J by 3 bases, leaving 12 bases between them. Germline-derived CDR1 and CDR2 are GTSNPN and SVGIG (reference sequence). This CDR3 has 13 residues. In DNA form, the CDR3 reads TGTGCCTGGAGCCGCGGGGCCCTCTACGAGCAGTACTTC. Translated, it gives CAWSRGALYEQYF.

The genes are TRBV6-6 and TRBJ1-3; possibly TRBD1 for D (5 bases). The CDR3 is 15 residues long. The germline V and J ends were trimmed by 3 bases and 2 bases, with 11 bases remaining between them. The germline CDR1 and CDR2 sequences are MNHNY and SVGAGI (reference sequence). Here the CDR3 reads CASSYGRGTGNTIYF. Here the CDR3 DNA reads TGTGCCAGCAGTTATGGTCGGGGGACTGGAAACACCATATATTTT.

This chain joins TRBV21-1 and TRBJ2-1; the table calls TRBD1, which could not be checked here. TRBV21-1 is noted as a pseudogene. This CDR3 has 15 residues. The CDR3 bases are TGTGCCAGCAGCCAAAGGTGGACAGGGTCTAGTGAGCAGTTCTTC. It yields the protein CASSQRWTGSSEQFF.

The V gene is TRBV30, the J gene TRBJ1-4; D unresolved. The CDR3 consists of 13 residues. Trimming took 2 bases from V and 3 from J, leaving 7 bases between them. CDR1 and CDR2 (germline): GTSNPN, SVGIG (reference sequence). CDR3 residues: CAWSIGPNEKLFF. In nucleotides, the CDR3 is TGTGCCTGGAGTATTGGGCCTAATGAAAAACTGTTTTTT.